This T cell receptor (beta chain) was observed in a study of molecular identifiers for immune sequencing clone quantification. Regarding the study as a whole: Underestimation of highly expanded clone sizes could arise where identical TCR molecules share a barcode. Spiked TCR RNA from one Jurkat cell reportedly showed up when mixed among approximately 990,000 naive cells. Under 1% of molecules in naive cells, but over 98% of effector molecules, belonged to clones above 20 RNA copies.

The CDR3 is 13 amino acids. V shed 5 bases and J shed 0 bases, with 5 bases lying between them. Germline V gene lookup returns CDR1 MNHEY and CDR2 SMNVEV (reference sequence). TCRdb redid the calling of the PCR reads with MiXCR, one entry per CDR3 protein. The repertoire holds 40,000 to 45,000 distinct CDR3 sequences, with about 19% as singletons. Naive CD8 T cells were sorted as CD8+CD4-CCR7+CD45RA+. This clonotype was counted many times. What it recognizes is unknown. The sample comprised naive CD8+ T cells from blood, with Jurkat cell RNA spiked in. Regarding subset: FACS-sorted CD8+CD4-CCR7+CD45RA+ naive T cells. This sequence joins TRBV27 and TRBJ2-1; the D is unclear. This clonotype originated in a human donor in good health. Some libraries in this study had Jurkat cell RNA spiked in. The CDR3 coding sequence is TGTGCCAGCAGTCGGAGCTCCTACAATGAGCAGTTCTTC. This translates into CASSRSSYNEQFF.